This T cell receptor (beta chain) was captured in a study of T-cell reconstitution after alpha-beta-depleted transplantation in children. This clonotype occurred many times. Its target is unknown. Overall study findings and caveats: Surviving thymic progenitors and recipient T cells were the source of high TCRbeta diversity at day 60 in some patients. The study reportedly traced alpha-beta T cells about two months after transplant to several hundred expanded graft clones. The main origin of T-cell counts and diversity one year after transplant was newly produced T cells.

The TCRbeta library incorporated unique molecular identifiers. From the PCR reads, TCRdb called clonotypes with MiXCR, one entry per CDR3 protein. Of about 580,000 distinct CDR3 sequences listed, more than 20% are singletons. This CDR3 contains 16 residues. The V end was cut by 1 base, the J end by 5 bases, with 15 bases between. From germline, CDR1 is LGHDT and CDR2 YNNKEL (reference sequence). The genes are TRBV3-1 and TRBJ2-1; D remains unclear. The material sequenced was PBMCs, mostly from graft donor cells, taken 360 days after TCRalphabeta/CD19-depleted stem cell transplant. This clonotype was sampled from a boy in the first two years of life who had a stem cell transplant for acute myeloid leukemia, so the T cells may come from the graft donor. In DNA form, the CDR3 reads TGTGCCAGCAGCCAAGTATCTAGGCATAGTAACAATGAGCAGTTCTTC. Residues: CASSQVSRHSNNEQFF.